The entry that follows covers one T cell receptor (beta chain) sequence. Per the germline V gene, CDR1 is SGHVS and CDR2 is FQNEAQ. Trimming stripped 0 bases from V and 5 bases from J, with 7 bases between. CDR3 size: 14 residues. These data originate in a study of blood T cell repertoires in COVID-19. Background on the study: The United States, Italy and Spain were the sources of the acute and convalescent COVID-19 samples. T cells, B-cell-depleted T cells, or PBMCs provided the cDNA or gDNA that served as material.

The recovered donors of Cohort 3 showed two negative PCRs, clearance, or symptom resolution. Authors' processing steps: Cell counts per sample came from amplifying reference gene primers. TCRdb's table, derived via immunoSEQ multiplex PCR, lists solely in-frame clones and lacks some. The V and J calls and clone size were taken over from that table, and D and trimming were inferred from the DNA. The data contain roughly 370,000 clones, just under 90% of them seen just once; the ten biggest clones take up about 10%. The chain is built from TRBV7-8 and TRBJ2-2, with unresolved D. Sequenced sample: PBMCs or T cells enriched from blood (not recorded which). This sequence originates from a woman in her 50s who had recovered from COVID-19. Written as DNA, the CDR3 is TGTGCCAGCAGCTTAGCCGCCTATACCGGGGAGCTGTTTTTT. Translating gives CASSLAAYTGELFF.